A single sample gave rise to the 20 T cell receptor beta chains below, sequenced in a study of T cell responses to AZD1222 COVID-19 vaccine. Clones were read by immunoSEQ multiplex PCR, and TCRdb kept only the in-frame ones, dropping some. The sample has 150,000 to 200,000 clones; 80% to 90% are singletons. Here the sequenced sample was peripheral blood, taken 28 days after the second dose of the MenACWY control vaccine. Every receptor here comes from an adult who received the MenACWY meningococcal vaccine as a control.

V gene TRBV27 combines with J gene TRBJ2-7, with TRBD1 identical over 8 bases. Per the germline V gene, CDR1 is MNHEY and CDR2 is SMNVEV (reference sequence). After removal of 6 bases from V and 3 bases from J, the junction contained 10 bases not matched to a gene. The length of the CDR3 is 15 residues. The DNA for the CDR3 is TGTGCCAGCAGCATAACGCCAGGGGGCAGCTACGAGCAGTACTTC. Protein: CASSITPGGSYEQYF.

The chain carries TRBV3-1 (or the pseudogene TRBV3-2) and TRBJ2-7; D is perhaps TRBD1 (5 bases). Germline CDR1 reads LGHDT; CDR2 reads YNNKEL (reference sequence). The CDR3 contains 14 residues. Trimming left V 4 bases short and J 3 bases short, with 13 bases between. The CDR3 DNA reads TGTGCCAGCAGCCCCCGAGACAGAAGCTACGAGCAGTACTTC. Residues: CASSPRDRSYEQYF.

This rearrangement joins TRBV7-8 to TRBJ2-5, with 7 bases matching TRBD1. Germline CDR1 is SGHVS and CDR2 is FQNEAQ. Trimming took 2 bases from V and 3 from J; bases not matched to a gene: 6. The CDR3 sequence is 15 residues long. The CDR3 protein is CASSLLTGLEETQYF. The CDR3 coding sequence is TGTGCCAGCAGCTTATTGACAGGGCTGGAAGAGACCCAGTACTTC.

The rearrangement links TRBV19 to TRBJ1-4; 8 bases map to TRBD1. There are 14 residues in the CDR3. The junction had 4 bases not matched to a gene; V was cut back by 4 bases and J by 6 bases. Germline CDR1 reads LNHDA; CDR2 reads SQIVND (reference sequence). CDR3 DNA sequence: TGTGCCAGTAGTACGGACAGGGCTTATGAAAAACTGTTTTTT. Its protein product is CASSTDRAYEKLFF.

This chain joins TRBV28 and TRBJ1-2, with 7 positions matching TRBD1. The J segment lost 6 bases and the V segment lost 7 bases, leaving 14 bases of the junction unmatched. Per the germline V gene, CDR1 is MDHEN and CDR2 is SYDVKM. This CDR3 contains 15 residues. The CDR3 loop reads CASNLRTGEGNGYTF. In DNA, the CDR3 is TGTGCCAGCAACCTTCGAACAGGGGAAGGGAATGGCTACACCTTC.

The chain recombines TRBV30 with TRBJ1-6; 7 positions agree with TRBD1. CDR1 is GTSNPN and CDR2 is SVGIG in the germline V gene (reference sequence). This CDR3 comprises 14 residues. With 5 bases clipped from V and 7 bases from J, the junction kept 8 bases outside the gene matches. The CDR3 region has the DNA TGTGCCTGGGGGAGGTGGGGACAGAATTCACCCCTCCACTTT. It codes for CAWGRWGQNSPLHF.

The chain couples TRBV27 to TRBJ1-2; 11 bases are shared with TRBD1. V dropped 8 bases and J dropped 8; count of bases not matched to a gene: 7. The germline V gene encodes CDR1 MNHEY and CDR2 SMNVEV (reference sequence). The CDR3 has 13 amino acids. CDR3 DNA sequence: TGTGCCAGCTCGGACAGGGGGCTTCGGGGCTACACCTTC. This gives the protein CASSDRGLRGYTF.

The V call is TRBV18, the J call TRBJ2-7; 13 bases are a match to TRBD2. The CDR3 has 16 amino acids. The ends lost 2 bases at V and 5 bases at J; junction bases unmatched: 6. The germline V gene has CDR1 KGHSH and CDR2 LQKENI. CDR3 coding DNA: TGTGCCAGCTCACCAACTAGCGGGAGGGTGAGCGACGAGCAGTACTTC. Protein product: CASSPTSGRVSDEQYF.

This clone was detected only once. The chain couples TRBV28 to TRBJ2-7; 9 bases are shared with TRBD2. CDR1 is MDHEN, CDR2 SYDVKM, per germline. With V trimmed by 6 bases and J by 5 bases, 11 bases remained unmatched. The CDR3 consists of 15 residues. CDR3: CASRPWAGGLDEQYF. The CDR3 DNA reads TGTGCCAGCAGACCGTGGGCGGGAGGGTTGGACGAGCAGTACTTC.

V and J are TRBV28 and TRBJ2-3; weak D call: TRBD1 (6 bases). CDR3 length: 15 amino acids. Germline assignment: CDR1 MDHEN and CDR2 SYDVKM. Trimming removed 5 bases from V and 1 base from J, with 13 bases in between. CDR3 bases: TGTGCCAGCAGTGTGACAGGTCTCCGCACAGATACGCAGTATTTT. It encodes CASSVTGLRTDTQYF. Variable domain in full (rest from reference TRBV28 and TRBJ2-3): DVKVTQSSRYLVKRTGEKVFLECVQDMDHENMFWYRQDPGLGLRLIYFSYDVKMKEKGDIPEGYSVSREKKERFSLILESASTNQTSMYLCASSVTGLRTDTQYFGPGTRLTVL.

The genes are TRBV7-9 and TRBJ1-1; D gene uncertain. Germline V gives CDR1 SEHNR, CDR2 FQNEAQ (reference sequence). V was clipped by 4 bases and J by 6 bases, with 15 bases between them. The CDR3 extends over 14 amino acids. CDR3 nucleotides: TGTGCCAGCAGCTACATCGGACGGGGAGCTGAAGCTTTCTTT. Translating gives CASSYIGRGAEAFF. The variable domain in full, completed from reference TRBV7-9 and TRBJ1-1, reads DTGVSQNPRHKITKRGQNVTFRCDPISEHNRLYWYRQTLGQGPEFLTYFQNEAQLEKSRLLSDRFSAERPKGSFSTLEIQRTEQGDSAMYLCASSYIGRGAEAFFGQGTRLTVV.

This clone was recorded once. The rearrangement links TRBV3-1 (or the pseudogene TRBV3-2) to TRBJ2-1; D unclear. In germline, CDR1 is LGHDT, CDR2 YNNKEL (reference sequence). Trimming cost V 4 bases and J 7 bases, with 17 bases left between them. The CDR3 is made up of 15 amino acids. CDR3 amino acids: CASSPVVGLRNEQFF. CDR3 DNA sequence: TGTGCCAGCAGCCCCGTGGTGGGCTTGAGGAATGAGCAGTTCTTC.

The rearrangement links TRBV11-2 to TRBJ1-6; D not resolved. Germline CDR1 reads SGHAT; CDR2 reads FQNNGV. The V end lost 7 bases, the J end lost 5 bases, and 12 bases lay between the germline ends. This CDR3 has 14 amino acids. The CDR3 nucleotides read TGTGCCAGCACCGAAAGACCTCATAATTCACCCCTCCACTTT. This translates into CASTERPHNSPLHF.

The chain couples TRBV30 to TRBJ1-5, with D unresolved. Trimming removed 0 bases from V and 5 bases from J, with 5 bases in between. This CDR3 spans 12 amino acids. CDR1 and CDR2 (germline): GTSNPN, SVGIG (reference sequence). In DNA form, the CDR3 reads TGTGCCTGGAGTGTTAACCATCAGCCCCAGCATTTT. Translated, it gives CAWSVNHQPQHF.

The CDR3 protein is CASSPIPGGGDTQYF. The CDR3 DNA reads TGTGCCAGCAGCCCGATACCAGGAGGAGGCGATACGCAGTATTTT. This chain connects TRBV7-9 to TRBJ2-3, with D perhaps matching TRBD2 (5 bases). V was shortened by 5 bases and J by 6 bases, with 18 bases between the two germline ends. CDR1 is SEHNR, CDR2 FQNEAQ, per germline (reference sequence). The CDR3 sequence is 15 residues long.

This chain joins TRBV6-2 or TRBV6-3 and TRBJ2-4, with a tentative D call TRBD1 (5 bases). The CDR3 loop spans 15 amino acids. The germline CDR1 and CDR2 sequences are MNHEY and SVGEGT. V gave up 2 bases and J gave up 0 bases, with 8 bases separating them. CDR3 nucleotides: TGTGCCAGCAGTTACGACAGCCTAGCCAAAAACATTCAGTACTTC. Protein sequence: CASSYDSLAKNIQYF.

This chain links TRBV9 with TRBJ2-2; D not certain. The CDR3 sequence is 12 residues long. Trimming removed 7 bases at V and 1 base at J, with 5 bases between. Germline V gives CDR1 SGDLS, CDR2 YYNGEE. CDR3 DNA: TGTGCCAGCCGAGAGAACACCGGGGAGCTGTTTTTT. Amino acid sequence: CASRENTGELFF.

This clone was observed a few times. The chain couples TRBV7-2 to TRBJ1-3; D gene uncertain. This CDR3 contains 17 residues. Germline V gene sequence: CDR1 SGHTA, CDR2 FQGNSA. V lost 1 base to trimming and J lost 0 bases, with 13 bases between them. CDR3 protein: CASSLVGVGNSGNTIYF. In DNA, the CDR3 is TGTGCCAGCAGCTTAGTTGGTGTGGGGAACTCTGGAAACACCATATATTTT.

The CDR3 nucleotides read TGTGCCAGCAGTTATGGAACAACATCCTATGGCTACACCTTC. Translation: CASSYGTTSYGYTF. The chain couples TRBV6-2 or TRBV6-3 to TRBJ1-2, with D hard to call. CDR1 is MNHEY and CDR2 is SVGEGT in the germline V gene. V was clipped by 3 bases and J by 4 bases, with 12 bases between them. CDR3 size: 14 residues.

This clone was detected only once. The chain joins TRBV15 to TRBJ2-7; D is unclear. This CDR3 has 12 amino acids. V was cut by 0 bases and J by 5 bases, with 5 bases left in between. The germline gives CDR1 LNHNV, CDR2 YYDKDF (reference sequence). The CDR3 DNA follows: TGTGCCACCAGCAGAGACAGCAACGAGCAGTACTTC. Translating gives CATSRDSNEQYF.